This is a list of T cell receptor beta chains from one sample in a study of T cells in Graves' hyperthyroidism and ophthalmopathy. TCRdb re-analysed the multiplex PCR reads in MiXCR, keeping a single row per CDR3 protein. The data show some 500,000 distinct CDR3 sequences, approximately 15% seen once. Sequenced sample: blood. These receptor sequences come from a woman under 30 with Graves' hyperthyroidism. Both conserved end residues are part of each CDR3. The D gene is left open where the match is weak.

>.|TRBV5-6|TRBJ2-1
CASSPYPLDTYSYNEQFF
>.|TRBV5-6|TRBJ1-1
CASSLGGTEGTEAFF
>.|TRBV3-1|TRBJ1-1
CASRTAARDTEAFF
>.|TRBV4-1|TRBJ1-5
CASSQIQVGSNQPQHF
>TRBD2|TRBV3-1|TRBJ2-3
CASSPRLAGVVDTQYF
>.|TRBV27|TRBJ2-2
CASSSTGELFF
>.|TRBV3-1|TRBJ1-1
CASSQKRDTWNTEAFF
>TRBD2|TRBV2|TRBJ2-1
CASNGPREGRFF
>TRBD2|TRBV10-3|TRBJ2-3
CAISGSGTSGVTDTQYF
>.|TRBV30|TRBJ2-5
CAWSLGLSVLETQYF
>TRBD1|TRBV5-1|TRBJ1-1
CASSETGLKGTEAFF
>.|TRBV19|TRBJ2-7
CASSITHPSSYEQYF
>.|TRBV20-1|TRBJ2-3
CSAGKADTQYF
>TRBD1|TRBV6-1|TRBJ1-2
CASSEDVWGDSNYGYTF
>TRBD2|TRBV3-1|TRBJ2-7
CAISSGSSHEQYF
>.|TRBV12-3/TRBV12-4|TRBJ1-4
CASTTSTGTEKLFF
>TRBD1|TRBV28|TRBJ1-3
CATVINSITGGLGNTIYF
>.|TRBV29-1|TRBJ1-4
CSARRGISEKLFF
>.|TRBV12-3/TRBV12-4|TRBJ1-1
CASSLAERAGGPEAFF
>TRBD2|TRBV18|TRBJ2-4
CASSRGTSGRKRKNIQYF
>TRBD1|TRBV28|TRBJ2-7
CASTVRGQGSNEQYF
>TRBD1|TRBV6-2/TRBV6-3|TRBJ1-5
CASRDRLGNQPQHF
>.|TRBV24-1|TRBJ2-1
CATSDFRGSEEQFF
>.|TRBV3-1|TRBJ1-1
CASSHGGHTEAFF
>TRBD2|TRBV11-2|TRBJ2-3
CASSLYYSGGGTDTQYF
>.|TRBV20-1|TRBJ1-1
CSARVAGVMNTEAFF
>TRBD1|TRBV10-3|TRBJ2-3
CAISEGPGQIDTQYF
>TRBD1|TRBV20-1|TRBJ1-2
CSARDRRNRGYGYTF
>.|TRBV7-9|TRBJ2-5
CASSLDETQYF